These T cell receptor beta chains were read from a single sample in a study of cytomegalovirus exposure and HLA in healthy donors. The table came from immunoSEQ multiplex PCR; TCRdb's copy has only in-frame clones and leaves some out. The table includes approximately 150,000 clones, about 64% detected once. Sequencing used PBMCs. The receptors come from a man aged 50-60 years in good health and CMV-seronegative. The CDR3 runs from the conserved cysteine through the conserved F or W. D genes are given only for firm matches. Clone size is given for some rows only: seen once, a few or many times, or a class if the clone is expanded.

NA	NA	TRBV18	TRBJ1-5	TGTGCCAGCTCATCACCATCAGGGAGGGGCCCTAATCAGCCCCAGCATTTT	CASSSPSGRGPNQPQHF
TRBD1	NA	TRBV6-5	TRBJ2-1	TGTGCCACCTTGACAGGGTTAGGGTACAATGAGCAGTTCTTC	CATLTGLGYNEQFF
TRBD2	NA	TRBV28	TRBJ2-1	TGTGCCAGCAGTTTATGGACTAGCGGGGGGGTATACAATGAGCAGTTCTTC	CASSLWTSGGVYNEQFF
TRBD1	NA	TRBV7-7	TRBJ2-5	TGTGCCAGCAGCTCAGGGGGCTTGACGGAGACCCAGTACTTC	CASSSGGLTETQYF
NA	NA	TRBV14	TRBJ2-1	TGTGCCAGCAGCCAAGGACTAGACAATGAGCAGTTCTTC	CASSQGLDNEQFF
TRBD2	NA	TRBV7-6	TRBJ2-2	TGTGCCAGCAGCTTAGTAACGGCGGGGGGGCCCGGGGAGCTGTTTTTT	CASSLVTAGGPGELFF
NA	few	TRBV2	TRBJ2-4	TGTGCCAGCAGTGAAGCGGGGATATCGACAGCAGCCAAAAACATTCAGTACTTC	CASSEAGISTAAKNIQYF
TRBD2	few	TRBV4-2	TRBJ2-3	TGTGCCAGCAGCCAAGAACCAGCGGGGGGGCATACGCAGTATTTT	CASSQEPAGGHTQYF
NA	NA	TRBV11-2	TRBJ1-2	TGTGCCAGCAGCCAGACAGGAGGTTATGGCTACACCTTC	CASSQTGGYGYTF
TRBD2	NA	TRBV5-1	TRBJ2-3	TGCGCCAGCAGCATGACTAGCGGGGGGGTATACACAGATACGCAGTATTTT	CASSMTSGGVYTDTQYF
TRBD1	few	TRBV5-6	TRBJ2-7	TGTGCCAGCAGCCCACAGGGGGTACCCTACGAGCAGTACTTC	CASSPQGVPYEQYF
NA	NA	TRBV15	TRBJ2-7	TGTGCCACCAGCAGGGAGTCTAGGACAACCTTTGGCGAGCAGTACTTC	CATSRESRTTFGEQYF
NA	NA	TRBV11-3	TRBJ1-1	TGTGCCAGCAGCTTAGATTGGGGGGGGGTCAACACTGAAGCTTTCTTT	CASSLDWGGVNTEAFF
NA	NA	TRBV27	TRBJ2-1	TGTGCCAGCAGTTACGTAGCGCCGACTGATGAGCAGTTCTTC	CASSYVAPTDEQFF
TRBD1	NA	TRBV25-1	TRBJ1-2	TGTGCCAGCAGTGAATATACGGGCGGCCAGGGGGTTGGCTACACCTTC	CASSEYTGGQGVGYTF
NA	NA	TRBV15	TRBJ1-5	TGTGCCACCAGCAGAGAAGGGAGAAGCAATCAGCCCCAGCATTTT	CATSREGRSNQPQHF
NA	NA	TRBV7-2	TRBJ1-2	TGTGCCAGCAGCCCCCTGGGGCAGGGAAGCTATGGCTACACCTTC	CASSPLGQGSYGYTF
NA	NA	TRBV6-5	TRBJ2-1	TGTGCCAGCAGAACCTACGGACAGCTCAATGAGCAGTTCTTC	CASRTYGQLNEQFF
TRBD2	NA	TRBV11-2	TRBJ2-5	TGTGCCAGCAGCTTACTTAGCGGGGGGCAGGGAGAGACCCAGTACTTC	CASSLLSGGQGETQYF
TRBD1	NA	TRBV5-1	TRBJ2-1	TGCGCCAGCAGCTCTTCCGGGACAGGGTACAATGAGCAGTTCTTC	CASSSSGTGYNEQFF
TRBD1	few	TRBV5-4	TRBJ2-5	TGTGCCAGCAGCTTGAAAAACAGGGGGTCGGAGACCCAGTACTTC	CASSLKNRGSETQYF
NA	NA	TRBV25-1	TRBJ2-5	TGTGCCAGCACCCCAGGGGGGAGGGAGACCCAGTACTTC	CASTPGGRETQYF
NA	few	TRBV13	TRBJ2-5	TGTGCCAGCAGCAAACGCAGGAACCCGCAAGAGACCCAGTACTTC	CASSKRRNPQETQYF
TRBD1	once	TRBV7-8	TRBJ1-5	TGTGCCAGCAGTTCACAGGGGGCCGGCAATCAGCCCCAGCATTTT	CASSSQGAGNQPQHF
NA	NA	TRBV5-4	TRBJ1-2	TGTGCCAGCAGCATGGACAGCTATGGCTACACCTTC	CASSMDSYGYTF
TRBD1	few	TRBV9	TRBJ1-1	TGTGCCAGCAGCGTCGGGACAGGGGTGTCCGAAGCTTTCTTT	CASSVGTGVSEAFF
NA	NA	TRBV15	TRBJ1-5	TGTGCCACCAGCAGGGGGGGTAGCAATCAGCCCCAGCATTTT	CATSRGGSNQPQHF
TRBD2	few	TRBV28	TRBJ2-7	TGTGCCAGTTGGGGGGGACCCTCCTACGAGCAGTACTTC	CASWGGPSYEQYF
NA	few	TRBV28	TRBJ1-6	TGTGCCAGCACTCTGGGGGGGGCAAGGGGGAATTCACCCCTCCACTTT	CASTLGGARGNSPLHF
TRBD2	few	TRBV14	TRBJ2-1	TGTGCCAGCAGCCACCTACTAGCGGGGGGGCGGGGTGAGCAGTTCTTC	CASSHLLAGGRGEQFF
NA	NA	TRBV6-5	TRBJ2-2	TGTGCCAGCACTAGAAGTGGCAGGGGGGCCGGGGAGCTGTTTTTT	CASTRSGRGAGELFF
TRBD2	NA	TRBV29-1	TRBJ2-1	TGCAGCACCACAGCGGGGAGGGCCCCCTACAATGAGCAGTTCTTC	CSTTAGRAPYNEQFF
TRBD1	NA	TRBV7-2	TRBJ1-2	TGTGCCAGCAGCTTGGACAGGGGAAGGGCTTATGGCTACACCTTC	CASSLDRGRAYGYTF
TRBD2	once	TRBV19	TRBJ2-1	TGTGCCAGTAGTATCGCGGGGGGGTTGATGAATGAGCAGTTCTTC	CASSIAGGLMNEQFF
NA	NA	TRBV6-1	TRBJ1-2	TGTGCCAGCAGCGCCCGGGGAGTCGGCTACACCTTC	CASSARGVGYTF
NA	few	TRBV28	TRBJ1-6	TGTGCCAGCATCAACAGGCAGGGTAATTCACCCCTCCACTTT	CASINRQGNSPLHF
TRBD1	NA	TRBV7-9	TRBJ1-4	TGTGCCAGCAGCTTAGCTGGACAGGGGACTAATGAAAAACTGTTTTTT	CASSLAGQGTNEKLFF
TRBD1	few	TRBV28	TRBJ1-6	TGTGCCAGCAGACGTACCGGGACAGTTGTCTCCTATAATTCACCCCTCCACTTT	CASRRTGTVVSYNSPLHF
NA	NA	TRBV29-1	TRBJ2-7	TGCAGCGTTGGAGGGCTGGCCTACGAGCAGTACTTC	CSVGGLAYEQYF
TRBD2	NA	TRBV10-2	TRBJ2-3	TGCGCCAGCAGGCCGAGGACTAGCGGGGGGGATACGCAGTATTTT	CASRPRTSGGDTQYF
TRBD1	NA	TRBV5-1	TRBJ2-2	TGCGCCAGCACCGGACAGGGGAGGACCGGGGAGCTGTTTTTT	CASTGQGRTGELFF
TRBD1	NA	TRBV6-1	TRBJ1-2	TGTGCCAGCAGTGAAGCGCTTGGGACAGACATAGGGGTGAACTATGGCTACACCTTC	CASSEALGTDIGVNYGYTF
NA	NA	TRBV19	TRBJ1-2	TGTGCCAGTGGAGAGACCGGGGGGGAGGGTTTCTACTATGGCTACACCTTC	CASGETGGEGFYYGYTF
NA	NA	TRBV6-5	TRBJ1-2	TGTGCCAGCAGTTTCCGGGGAGCCTTAAGATATGGCTACACCTTC	CASSFRGALRYGYTF
TRBD1	NA	TRBV5-1	TRBJ2-2	TGCGCCAGCAGCTTGGTAAAGGGCGAGGGACAGGGGGCGCCGAACACCGGGGAGCTGTTTTTT	CASSLVKGEGQGAPNTGELFF
NA	NA	TRBV7-2	TRBJ1-1	TGTGCCAGCAGCTTATATGGAGCCTCATCGACTGAAGCTTTCTTT	CASSLYGASSTEAFF
TRBD1	once	TRBV18	TRBJ1-3	TGTGCCAGCTCACCTGGTGGGACAGCGACTGGAAACACCATATATTTT	CASSPGGTATGNTIYF
NA	once	TRBV15	TRBJ1-3	TGTGCCACCAGCGCGAGACTAGATTATGGAAACACCATATATTTT	CATSARLDYGNTIYF
NA	NA	TRBV4-1	TRBJ1-3	TGCGCCAGCAGCCAGGGGCTCGCTGGAAACACCATATATTTT	CASSQGLAGNTIYF
TRBD2	NA	TRBV6-4	TRBJ2-1	TGTGCCAGCACGAGCGGGGGGGCGGGTAATGAGCAGTTCTTC	CASTSGGAGNEQFF
NA	few	TRBV6-1	TRBJ1-2	TGTGCCAGCAGTGAGGAGGCCTTAACAGGGAGCTATGGCTACACCTTC	CASSEEALTGSYGYTF
TRBD2	NA	TRBV7-2	TRBJ2-1	TGTGCCAGCAGCTTATTCTCCCAACTAGCGGCCCTCCAGGAGCAGTTCTTC	CASSLFSQLAALQEQFF
TRBD1	NA	TRBV4-2	TRBJ2-2	TGTGCCAGCAGCCAAATGGACAGGGACACCGGGGAGCTGTTTTTT	CASSQMDRDTGELFF
NA	few	TRBV6-5	TRBJ1-6	TGTGCCAGCAGACCGATCCCGGCAGGAAATTCACCCCTCCACTTT	CASRPIPAGNSPLHF